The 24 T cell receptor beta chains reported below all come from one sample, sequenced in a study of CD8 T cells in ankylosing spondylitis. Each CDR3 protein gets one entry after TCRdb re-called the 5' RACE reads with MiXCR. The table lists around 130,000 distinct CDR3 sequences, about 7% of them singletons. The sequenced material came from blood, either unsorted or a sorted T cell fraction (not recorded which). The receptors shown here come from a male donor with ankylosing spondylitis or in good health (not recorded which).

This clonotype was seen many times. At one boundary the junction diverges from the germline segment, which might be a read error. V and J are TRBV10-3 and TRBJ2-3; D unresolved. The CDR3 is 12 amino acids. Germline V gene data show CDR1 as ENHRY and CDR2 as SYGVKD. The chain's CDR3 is CLVRDGTDTQYF. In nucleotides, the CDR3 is TGCTTAGTAAGGGATGGAACAGATACGCAGTATTTT.

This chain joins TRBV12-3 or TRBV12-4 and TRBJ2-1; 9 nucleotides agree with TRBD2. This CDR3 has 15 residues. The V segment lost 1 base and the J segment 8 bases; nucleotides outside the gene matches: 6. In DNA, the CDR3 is TGTGCCAGCAGTTTAGAGGGCGGGAGGGCCGATGAGCAGTTCTTC. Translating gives CASSLEGGRADEQFF.

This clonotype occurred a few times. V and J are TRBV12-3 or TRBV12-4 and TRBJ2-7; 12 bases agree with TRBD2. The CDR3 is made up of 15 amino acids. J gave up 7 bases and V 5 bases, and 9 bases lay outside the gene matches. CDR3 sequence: CASSLRTSGKGEQYF. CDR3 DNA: TGTGCCAGCAGTCTCAGGACTAGCGGGAAGGGGGAGCAGTACTTC.

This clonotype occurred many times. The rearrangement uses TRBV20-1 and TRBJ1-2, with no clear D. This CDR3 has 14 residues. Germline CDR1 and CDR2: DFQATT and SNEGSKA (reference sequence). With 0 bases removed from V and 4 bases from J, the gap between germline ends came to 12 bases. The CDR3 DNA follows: TGCAGTGCTAGAGAACGAGGGTTGGCCTATGGCTACACCTTC. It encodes CSARERGLAYGYTF.

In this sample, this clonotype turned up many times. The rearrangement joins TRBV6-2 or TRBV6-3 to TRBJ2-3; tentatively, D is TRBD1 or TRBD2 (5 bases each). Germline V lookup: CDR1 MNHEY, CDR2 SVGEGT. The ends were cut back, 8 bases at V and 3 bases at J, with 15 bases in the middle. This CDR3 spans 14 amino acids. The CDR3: CASGGVLMTDTQYF. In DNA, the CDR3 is TGTGCCAGCGGGGGAGTTTTGATGACAGATACGCAGTATTTT.

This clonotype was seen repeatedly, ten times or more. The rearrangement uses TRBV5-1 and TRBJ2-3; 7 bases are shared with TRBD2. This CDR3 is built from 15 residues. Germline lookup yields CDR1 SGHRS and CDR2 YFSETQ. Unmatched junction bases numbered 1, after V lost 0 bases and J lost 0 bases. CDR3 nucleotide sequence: TGCGCCAGCAGCTTGGATAGCGGGAGCACAGATACGCAGTATTTT. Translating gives CASSLDSGSTDTQYF.

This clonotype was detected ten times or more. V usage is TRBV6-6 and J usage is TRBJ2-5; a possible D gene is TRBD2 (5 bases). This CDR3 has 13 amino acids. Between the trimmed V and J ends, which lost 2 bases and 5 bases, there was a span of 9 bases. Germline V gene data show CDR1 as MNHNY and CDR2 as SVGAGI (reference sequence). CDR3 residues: CASSYGSVETQYF. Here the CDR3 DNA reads TGTGCCAGCAGTTACGGTAGCGTGGAGACCCAGTACTTC.

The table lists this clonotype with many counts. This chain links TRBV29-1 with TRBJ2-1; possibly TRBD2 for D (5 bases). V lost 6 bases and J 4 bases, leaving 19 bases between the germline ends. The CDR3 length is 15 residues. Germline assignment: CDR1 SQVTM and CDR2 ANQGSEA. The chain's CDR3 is CSVSGGLDLYNEQFF. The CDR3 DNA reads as TGCAGCGTATCCGGAGGCCTTGATCTTTACAATGAGCAGTTCTTC.

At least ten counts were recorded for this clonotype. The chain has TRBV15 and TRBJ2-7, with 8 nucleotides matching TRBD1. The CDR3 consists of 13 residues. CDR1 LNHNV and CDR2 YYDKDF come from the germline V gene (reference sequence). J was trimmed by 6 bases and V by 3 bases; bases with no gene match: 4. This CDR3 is CATSSRGLSEQYF. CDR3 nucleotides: TGTGCCACCAGCAGCAGGGGGCTAAGCGAGCAGTACTTC.

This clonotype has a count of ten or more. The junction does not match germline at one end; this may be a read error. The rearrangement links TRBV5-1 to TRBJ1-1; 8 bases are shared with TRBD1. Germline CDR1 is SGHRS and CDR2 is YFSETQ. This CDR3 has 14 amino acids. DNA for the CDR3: TGTGCCAGCAGCCCCGGACAGGGCAACACTGAAGCTTTCTTT. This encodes CASSPGQGNTEAFF. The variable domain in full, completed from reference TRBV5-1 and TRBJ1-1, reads KAGVTQTPRYLIKTRGQQVTLSCSPISGHRSVSWYQQTPGQGLQFLFEYFSETQRNKGNFPGRFSGRQFSNSRSEMNVSTLELGDSALYLCASSPGQGNTEAFFGQGTRLTVV.

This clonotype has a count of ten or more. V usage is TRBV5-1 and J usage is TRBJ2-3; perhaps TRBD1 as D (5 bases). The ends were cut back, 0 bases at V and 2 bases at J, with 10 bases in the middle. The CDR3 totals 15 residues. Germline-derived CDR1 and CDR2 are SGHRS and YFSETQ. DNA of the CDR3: TGCGCCAGCAGCTTGGGACAGAAGGACACAGATACGCAGTATTTT. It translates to CASSLGQKDTDTQYF.

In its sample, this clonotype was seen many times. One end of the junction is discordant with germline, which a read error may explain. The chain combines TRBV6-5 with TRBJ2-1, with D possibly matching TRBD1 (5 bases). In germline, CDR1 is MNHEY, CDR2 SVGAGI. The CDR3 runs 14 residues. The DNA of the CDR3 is TGTGCCAGCAGTGACTCAGGGCCCTACAATGAGCAGTTCTTC. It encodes CASSDSGPYNEQFF.

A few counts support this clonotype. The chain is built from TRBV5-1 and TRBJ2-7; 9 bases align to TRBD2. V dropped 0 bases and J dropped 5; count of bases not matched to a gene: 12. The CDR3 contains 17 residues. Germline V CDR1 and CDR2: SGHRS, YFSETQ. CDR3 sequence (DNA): TGCGCCAGCAGCTTGGCGGGTAGCGGGGGAACGAGAAACGAGCAGTACTTC. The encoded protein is CASSLAGSGGTRNEQYF.

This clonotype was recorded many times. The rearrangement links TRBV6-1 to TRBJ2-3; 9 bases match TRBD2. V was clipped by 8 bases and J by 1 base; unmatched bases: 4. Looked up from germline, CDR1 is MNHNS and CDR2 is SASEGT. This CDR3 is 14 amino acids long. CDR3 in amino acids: CASGRGRGTDTQYF. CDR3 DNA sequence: TGTGCCAGCGGGCGCGGGAGGGGCACAGATACGCAGTATTTT.

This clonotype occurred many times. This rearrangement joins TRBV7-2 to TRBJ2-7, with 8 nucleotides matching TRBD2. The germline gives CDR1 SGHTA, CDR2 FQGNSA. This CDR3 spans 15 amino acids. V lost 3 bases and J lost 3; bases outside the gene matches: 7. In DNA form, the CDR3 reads TGTGCCAGCAGCTTGGTAACTAGCGGCAACTACGAGCAGTACTTC. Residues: CASSLVTSGNYEQYF.

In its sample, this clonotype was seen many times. CDR3 sequence: CSARDVGSGSSYEQYF. CDR3 coding DNA: TGCAGTGCTAGAGATGTCGGTAGCGGGAGCTCCTACGAGCAGTACTTC. The V gene is TRBV20-1, the J gene TRBJ2-7; 9 bases agree with TRBD2. Trimming at V came to 0 bases and at J to 0 bases, leaving 6 bases not matched to a gene. The CDR3 loop spans 16 amino acids. Germline V gene data show CDR1 as DFQATT and CDR2 as SNEGSKA (reference sequence).

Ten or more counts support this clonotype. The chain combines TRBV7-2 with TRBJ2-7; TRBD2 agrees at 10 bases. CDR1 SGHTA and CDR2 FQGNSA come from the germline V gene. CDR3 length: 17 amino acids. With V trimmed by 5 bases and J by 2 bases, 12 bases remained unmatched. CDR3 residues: CASSPRTSGLSPYEQYF. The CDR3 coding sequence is TGTGCCAGCAGCCCAAGGACTAGCGGATTAAGTCCCTACGAGCAGTACTTC.

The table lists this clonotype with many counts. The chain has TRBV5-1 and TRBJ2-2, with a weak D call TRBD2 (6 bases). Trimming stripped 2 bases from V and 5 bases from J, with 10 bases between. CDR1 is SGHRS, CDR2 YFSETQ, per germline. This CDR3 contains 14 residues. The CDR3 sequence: CASSFTSSTGELFF. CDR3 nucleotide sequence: TGCGCCAGCAGCTTTACTAGCAGTACCGGGGAGCTGTTTTTT. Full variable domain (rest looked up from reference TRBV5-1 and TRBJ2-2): KAGVTQTPRYLIKTRGQQVTLSCSPISGHRSVSWYQQTPGQGLQFLFEYFSETQRNKGNFPGRFSGRQFSNSRSEMNVSTLELGDSALYLCASSFTSSTGELFFGEGSRLTVL.

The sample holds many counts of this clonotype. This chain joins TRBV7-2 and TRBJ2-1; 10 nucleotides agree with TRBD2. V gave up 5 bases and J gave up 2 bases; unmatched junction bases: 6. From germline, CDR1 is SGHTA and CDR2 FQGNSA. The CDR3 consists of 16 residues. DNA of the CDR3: TGTGCCAGCAGCCGGCGTAGCGGGGGGCCCTACAATGAGCAGTTCTTC. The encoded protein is CASSRRSGGPYNEQFF.

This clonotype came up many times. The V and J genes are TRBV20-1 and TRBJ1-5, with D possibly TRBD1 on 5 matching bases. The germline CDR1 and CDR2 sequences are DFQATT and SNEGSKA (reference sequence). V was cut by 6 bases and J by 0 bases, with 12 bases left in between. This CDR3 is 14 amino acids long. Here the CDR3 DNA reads TGCAGTGCCGGGGGTCGAAATAGCAATCAGCCCCAGCATTTT. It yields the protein CSAGGRNSNQPQHF.

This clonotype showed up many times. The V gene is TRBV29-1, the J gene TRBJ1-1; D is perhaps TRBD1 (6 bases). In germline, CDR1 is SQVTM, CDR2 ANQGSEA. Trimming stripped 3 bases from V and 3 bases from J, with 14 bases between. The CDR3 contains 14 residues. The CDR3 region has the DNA TGCAGCGTTGAGGTCCAGGGGCTTTACACTGAAGCTTTCTTT. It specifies CSVEVQGLYTEAFF.

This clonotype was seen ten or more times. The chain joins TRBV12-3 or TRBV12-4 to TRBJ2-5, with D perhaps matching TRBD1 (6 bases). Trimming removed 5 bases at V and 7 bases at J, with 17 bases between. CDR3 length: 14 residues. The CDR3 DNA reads TGTGCCAGCAGTGAGGGACATGAAGTGGCGACCCAGTACTTC. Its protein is CASSEGHEVATQYF.

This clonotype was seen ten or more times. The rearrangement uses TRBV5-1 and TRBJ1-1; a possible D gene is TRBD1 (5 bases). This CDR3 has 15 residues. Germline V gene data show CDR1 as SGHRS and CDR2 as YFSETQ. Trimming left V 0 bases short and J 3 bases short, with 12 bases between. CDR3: CASSLGGTGDTEAFF. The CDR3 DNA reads TGCGCCAGCAGCTTGGGAGGGACCGGTGACACTGAAGCTTTCTTT. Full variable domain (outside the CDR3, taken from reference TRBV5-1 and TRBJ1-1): KAGVTQTPRYLIKTRGQQVTLSCSPISGHRSVSWYQQTPGQGLQFLFEYFSETQRNKGNFPGRFSGRQFSNSRSEMNVSTLELGDSALYLCASSLGGTGDTEAFFGQGTRLTVV.

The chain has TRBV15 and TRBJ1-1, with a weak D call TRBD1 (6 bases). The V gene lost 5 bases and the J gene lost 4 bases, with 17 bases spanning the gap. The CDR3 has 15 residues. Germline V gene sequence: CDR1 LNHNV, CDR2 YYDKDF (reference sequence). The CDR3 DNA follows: TGTGCCACCAGCGGATCAGGGGCCATGAGCACTGAAGCTTTCTTT. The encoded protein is CATSGSGAMSTEAFF.